This passage covers 29 T cell receptor beta chains from one sample sequenced in a study of spatial heterogeneity in lung cancer. Time point given: sample taken at primary tumor resection. TCRs were sequenced from unsorted whole RNA of tumor, nontumor lung or PBMC. TCRdb independently ran MiXCR on the 5' RACE reads; one entry per CDR3 protein. Among roughly 5,100 distinct CDR3 sequences listed, roughly a third were seen once. The source was PBMCs, collected at surgery. These receptor sequences come from a female donor with early-stage non-small cell lung cancer.

The sample holds a few counts of this clonotype. This beta chain slipped into a library made for alpha chains as a stray read, so its size is not meaningful. This sequence joins TRBV14 and TRBJ2-3; the D gene is possibly TRBD2 (6 bases). Germline CDR1 and CDR2: SGHDN and FVKESK. V was pared by 1 base and J by 0 bases, with 8 bases between. The CDR3 length is 15 residues. DNA for the CDR3: TGTGCCAGCAGCCAAGGGGACTTAAGCACAGATACGCAGTATTTT. Protein sequence: CASSQGDLSTDTQYF.

This clonotype was detected only a few times. Since it is a stray read in a library aimed at alpha chains, this beta chain has a size that is not meaningful. This chain joins TRBV11-2 and TRBJ2-6; D gene ambiguous. Per germline, CDR1 SGHAT and CDR2 FQNNGV. CDR3 length: 15 amino acids. The V end was cut by 4 bases, the J end by 0 bases, with 7 bases between. CDR3 DNA: TGTGCCAGCAGCTCCCCAAGCTCTGGGGCCAACGTCCTGACTTTC. Amino acids: CASSSPSSGANVLTF.

Remarks on this clonotype: The library was built for alpha chains, so this beta chain is an off-target read and its size means little. This chain joins TRBV7-2 and TRBJ2-4, with 8 nucleotides matching TRBD1. The CDR3 extends over 12 amino acids. J gave up 8 bases and V 6 bases, and 3 bases lay outside the gene matches. Germline CDR1 is SGHTA and CDR2 is FQGNSA. Here the CDR3 DNA reads TGTGCCAGCAGTAACAGGGGGGACATTCAGTACTTC. Translating it yields CASSNRGDIQYF.

This clonotype has more than one count but fewer than ten. This beta chain is a stray sequence in a library constructed for alpha chains; its clone size is not meaningful. The V and J genes are TRBV5-4 and TRBJ2-3; TRBD1 aligns across 8 bases. Germline V gene sequence: CDR1 SGHNT, CDR2 YYREEE (reference sequence). CDR3 length: 15 amino acids. J was trimmed by 6 bases and V by 3 bases; bases with no gene match: 9. As DNA, the CDR3 is TGTGCCAGCAGCTCGCGGACAGGGAATTTCGATACGCAGTATTTT. This translates into CASSSRTGNFDTQYF.

As concerns this clonotype: Because this beta chain is a stray read in a library intended to capture alpha chains, its abundance should not be given much weight. This chain connects TRBV12-3 or TRBV12-4 to TRBJ2-4; 7 positions match TRBD1. The CDR3 runs 14 residues. V was clipped by 6 bases and J by 4 bases; unmatched bases: 6. The CDR3 here is CASSPGTAKNIQYF. CDR3 coding DNA: TGTGCCAGCAGCCCCGGGACAGCAAAAAACATTCAGTACTTC.

In the case of this clonotype: This beta chain represents an off-target read in a library built for alpha chains; its size is of limited meaning. The rearrangement joins TRBV7-8 to TRBJ2-7, with no clear D. Germline-derived CDR1 and CDR2 are SGHVS and FQNEAQ. The V end lost 2 bases, the J end lost 6 bases, and 8 bases lay between the germline ends. This CDR3 region has 12 residues. Written as DNA, the CDR3 is TGTGCCAGCAGCTTAATTTCACCCGAGCAGTACTTC. As protein: CASSLISPEQYF.

Of note for this clonotype: Found in a library prepared for alpha chains, this beta chain is an off-target read, and its abundance has little meaning. The rearrangement uses TRBV3-1 and TRBJ2-1; D is undetermined. There are 11 residues in the CDR3. Germline V gene sequence: CDR1 LGHDT, CDR2 YNNKEL (reference sequence). V shed 1 base and J shed 10 bases, with 5 bases lying between them. The CDR3 region has the DNA TGTGCCAGCAGCCAAGGAGGAGAGCAGTTCTTC. Protein: CASSQGGEQFF.

This clonotype came up a few times. Because this beta chain is a stray read in a library intended to capture alpha chains, its abundance should not be given much weight. This chain uses TRBV24-1 with TRBJ2-3; the match to TRBD2 covers 7 bases. The CDR3 spans 15 residues. After removal of 5 bases from V and 4 bases from J, the junction contained 8 bases not matched to a gene. Germline V gene data show CDR1 as KGHDR and CDR2 as SFDVKD. The CDR3 nucleotides read TGTGCCACCAGTGGGGGAGCGGGGTTGGCAGATACGCAGTATTTT. Translated: CATSGGAGLADTQYF.

This clonotype was seen a handful of times. In a library made to pick up alpha chains, this beta chain is a stray read with a size that means little. The V call is TRBV6-2 or TRBV6-3, the J call TRBJ2-3; 9 bases align to TRBD1. CDR1 is MNHEY, CDR2 SVGEGT, per germline. The CDR3 is made up of 16 amino acids. Germline trimming cut 0 bases from V and 4 bases from J; bases unmatched to any gene: 5. For the CDR3, the DNA is TGTGCCAGCAGTTACTCGATATGGACAGGGGCAGATACGCAGTATTTT. Its protein product is CASSYSIWTGADTQYF.

As for this clonotype: This beta chain is a stray sequence in a library constructed for alpha chains; its clone size is not meaningful. The chain combines TRBV20-1 with TRBJ2-5; D call uncertain. Trimming left V 6 bases short and J 2 bases short, with 10 bases between. The CDR3 has 12 residues. Germline CDR1 and CDR2: DFQATT and SNEGSKA (reference sequence). The CDR3 sequence: CSAGYQQETQYF. The DNA for the CDR3 is TGCAGTGCAGGGTACCAGCAAGAGACCCAGTACTTC.

Regarding this clonotype: This beta chain is a stray read from a library made for alpha chains; its abundance is not meaningful. V usage is TRBV5-6 and J usage is TRBJ2-7, with D unresolved. The CDR3 covers 13 residues. V was trimmed by 2 bases and J by 7 bases, leaving 13 bases between them. Germline CDR1 is SGHDT and CDR2 is YYEEEE. In nucleotides, the CDR3 is TGTGCCAGCAGCTTTGGGTTGAATGGTGAGCAGTACTTC. It codes for CASSFGLNGEQYF.

With regard to this clonotype: Since it is a stray read in a library aimed at alpha chains, this beta chain has a size that is not meaningful. The genes are TRBV3-1 and TRBJ2-3, with TRBD1 matching 12 bases. This CDR3 contains 17 residues. V was pared by 0 bases and J by 3 bases, with 4 bases of the junction left unmatched. Germline loops: CDR1 LGHDT, CDR2 YNNKEL (reference sequence). CDR3 sequence: CASSQDGTGGWTDTQYF. The CDR3 coding sequence is TGTGCCAGCAGCCAAGACGGGACAGGGGGCTGGACAGATACGCAGTATTTT.

As concerns this clonotype: This beta chain is an off-target read within a library intended for alpha chains, so its frequency means little. The chain combines TRBV7-2 with TRBJ1-4; the match to TRBD1 covers 7 bases. The trim removed 1 base at V and 4 bases at J, leaving 9 bases unmatched. Germline values: CDR1 SGHTA, CDR2 FQGNSA. This CDR3 comprises 17 residues. The CDR3 region is CASSLGVQGGGNEKLFF. The CDR3, as DNA: TGTGCCAGCAGCTTAGGTGTCCAAGGGGGCGGTAATGAAAAACTGTTTTTT.

Concerning this clonotype: This beta chain slipped into a library made for alpha chains as a stray read, so its size is not meaningful. The J gene is TRBJ2-7, the V gene TRBV7-6; D is uncertain. The CDR3 extends over 13 amino acids. Germline assignment: CDR1 SGHVS and CDR2 FNYEAQ. V lost 3 bases, J lost 4 bases, and 10 bases lay in between. This CDR3 is CASSFSFEYEQYF. The DNA for the CDR3 is TGTGCCAGCAGCTTCTCCTTCGAATACGAGCAGTACTTC. The whole variable domain, remainder taken from reference TRBV7-6 and TRBJ2-7, is GAGVSQSPRYKVTKRGQDVALRCDPISGHVSLYWYRQALGQGPEFLTYFNYEAQQDKSGLPNDRFSAERPEGSISTLTIQRTEQRDSAMYRCASSFSFEYEQYFGPGTRLTVT.

By frequency in the sample, this clonotype is medium-sized (0.01 to 0.1%). With the library built for alpha chains, this beta chain is off target and its frequency is not meaningful. The CDR3 DNA follows: TGTGCCAGCAGTCGTGATGACCTCACCGGGGAGCTGTTTTTT. Its protein product is CASSRDDLTGELFF. V gene TRBV9 combines with J gene TRBJ2-2, with D unclear. This CDR3 spans 14 amino acids. CDR1 and CDR2 from the germline V gene are SGDLS and YYNGEE. V was shortened by 5 bases and J by 4 bases, with 12 bases between the two germline ends.

Within the sample, this clonotype is medium-sized. This beta chain is a stray sequence in a library constructed for alpha chains; its clone size is not meaningful. J is TRBJ2-7 and V is TRBV28; D uncertain. Trimming took off 5 bases at V and 3 bases at J, with 11 bases between the two ends. In germline, CDR1 is MDHEN, CDR2 SYDVKM. The CDR3 spans 13 residues. CDR3 DNA: TGTGCCAGCAGTAAACCAAACAGCTACGAGCAGTACTTC. The encoded protein is CASSKPNSYEQYF.

Comment on this clonotype: This beta chain turned up in a library designed for alpha chains; as an off-target read, its abundance says little. The CDR3 DNA is TGCAGCGTTGAAGACTGGGGAGGTTATGCAGATACGCAGTATTTT. Encoded protein: CSVEDWGGYADTQYF. The chain carries TRBV29-1 and TRBJ2-3; possible D gene TRBD2, 6 bases. Germline CDR1 reads SQVTM; CDR2 reads ANQGSEA. This CDR3 has 15 residues. Trimming stripped 0 bases from V and 4 bases from J, with 14 bases between.

On this clonotype itself: This beta chain lies outside the target of a library built for alpha chains; its clone size means little. V gene TRBV3-1 combines with J gene TRBJ2-3; no reliable D call. Trimming left V 2 bases short and J 2 bases short, with 11 bases between. The germline gives CDR1 LGHDT, CDR2 YNNKEL (reference sequence). This CDR3 is built from 15 residues. The CDR3 sequence: CASSQRLLVTDTQYF. CDR3 DNA: TGTGCCAGCAGCCAAAGACTTCTTGTCACAGATACGCAGTATTTT.

In this sample, this clonotype turned up once. Since the library was made to target alpha chains, this beta chain is a stray read and its abundance is not meaningful. The chain uses TRBV7-6 and TRBJ2-3; 8 nucleotides line up with TRBD2. The CDR3 contains 17 residues. Looked up from germline, CDR1 is SGHVS and CDR2 is FNYEAQ. J lost 2 bases, V lost 6 bases, and 13 bases had no gene match. The DNA for the CDR3 is TGTGCCAGCAGTTTCGGGACTAGTCCCTATGCCACAGATACGCAGTATTTT. Its translation is CASSFGTSPYATDTQYF.

This clonotype has more than one count but fewer than ten. Found in a library prepared for alpha chains, this beta chain is an off-target read, and its abundance has little meaning. V and J are TRBV6-1 and TRBJ2-2; 7 bases are a match to TRBD1. This CDR3 spans 13 amino acids. CDR1 MNHNS and CDR2 SASEGT come from the germline V gene. J lost 7 bases, V lost 4 bases, and 3 bases had no gene match. The CDR3 loop reads CASSAPGGGELFF. The CDR3 DNA sequence: TGTGCCAGCAGTGCCCCAGGGGGCGGGGAGCTGTTTTTT.

This clonotype was observed a single time. A library made for alpha chains picked up this beta chain off target, so its size means little. This rearrangement joins TRBV5-1 to TRBJ2-7, with D tentatively TRBD1 (6 bases). The V end lost 0 bases, the J end lost 2 bases, and 9 bases lay between the germline ends. Per the germline V gene, CDR1 is SGHRS and CDR2 is YFSETQ. The CDR3 sequence is 14 residues long. CDR3 nucleotides: TGCGCCAGCAGCTTGGGAGGGACACCCTACGAGCAGTACTTC. Its translation is CASSLGGTPYEQYF.

This clonotype was seen more than once but under ten times. Found in a library prepared for alpha chains, this beta chain is an off-target read, and its abundance has little meaning. This chain links TRBV5-1 with TRBJ2-7, with D hard to call. V lost 1 base to trimming and J lost 4 bases, with 9 bases between them. CDR3 length: 13 residues. In germline, CDR1 is SGHRS, CDR2 YFSETQ. The CDR3 nucleotides are TGCGCCAGCAGCTTGATGGTGGATTACGAGCAGTACTTC. The encoded protein is CASSLMVDYEQYF.

This clonotype is medium-sized by share. This beta chain came through as a stray read in a library set up for alpha chains, and its size says little. The chain employs TRBV28 and TRBJ2-1, with a weak D call TRBD1 (5 bases). The CDR3 has 13 amino acids. V was trimmed by 8 bases and J by 12 bases, leaving 20 bases between them. CDR1 and CDR2 (germline): MDHEN, SYDVKM. CDR3: CASFDRILGAQFF. DNA for the CDR3: TGTGCCAGCTTCGACAGAATTCTTGGAGCGCAGTTCTTC. Full variable domain (missing parts from reference TRBV28 and TRBJ2-1): DVKVTQSSRYLVKRTGEKVFLECVQDMDHENMFWYRQDPGLGLRLIYFSYDVKMKEKGDIPEGYSVSREKKERFSLILESASTNQTSMYLCASFDRILGAQFFGPGTRLTVL.

For this clonotype: This beta chain lies outside the target of a library built for alpha chains; its clone size means little. The V call is TRBV20-1, the J call TRBJ2-1; 14 positions match TRBD2. The V gene's germline CDR1 is DFQATT and CDR2 SNEGSKA (reference sequence). This CDR3 has 14 amino acids. Trimming took 5 bases from V and 7 from J; bases not matched to a gene: 4. The CDR3 DNA reads TGCAGTGCTGCCGGGACTAGCGGGGGAAATGAGCAGTTCTTC. Translated, it gives CSAAGTSGGNEQFF.

As regards this clonotype: This beta chain is an off-target read within a library intended for alpha chains, so its frequency means little. J is TRBJ2-7 and V is TRBV29-1, with TRBD1 as a possible D gene (6 bases). Germline CDR1 SQVTM, CDR2 ANQGSEA. The CDR3 sequence is 12 residues long. V lost 4 bases, J lost 6 bases, and 13 bases lay in between. CDR3 sequence reads: CSVAQGTVEQYF. CDR3 bases: TGCAGCGTTGCACAGGGTACGGTCGAGCAGTACTTC.

This clonotype is labeled medium-sized. This beta chain was picked up by a library intended for alpha chains and is off target, so its count carries little meaning. CDR3 in DNA: TGTGCCACCAGCAGGACGGGCTCTGGAAACACCATATATTTT. Its protein product is CATSRTGSGNTIYF. This chain links TRBV15 with TRBJ1-3, with D hard to call. CDR1 is LNHNV, CDR2 YYDKDF, per germline (reference sequence). This CDR3 is built from 14 residues. V was cut by 3 bases and J by 0 bases, with 6 bases left in between.

Of note for this clonotype: This beta chain is off target for a library built for alpha chains, so its abundance means little. V is TRBV7-9 and J is TRBJ2-3; TRBD2 agrees at 8 bases. The CDR3 consists of 14 residues. The trim removed 5 bases at V and 3 bases at J, leaving 4 bases unmatched. From germline, CDR1 is SEHNR and CDR2 FQNEAQ (reference sequence). CDR3: CASSVGGETDTQYF. The CDR3 coding sequence is TGTGCCAGCAGCGTCGGGGGGGAGACAGATACGCAGTATTTT.

On this clonotype itself: A library made for alpha chains picked up this beta chain off target, so its size means little. J is TRBJ2-5 and V is TRBV19; D not resolved. Germline V gene lookup returns CDR1 LNHDA and CDR2 SQIVND (reference sequence). The CDR3 extends over 15 amino acids. Trimming removed 7 bases from V and 3 bases from J, with 18 bases in between. For the CDR3, the DNA is TGTGCCAGTAACCCCTCGCCCGTCAGTAAAGAGACCCAGTACTTC. This translates into CASNPSPVSKETQYF.

As regards this clonotype: The library was designed around alpha chains, so this beta chain is a stray read whose abundance carries little weight. The J gene is TRBJ2-1, the V gene TRBV10-3; TRBD1 is a possible D gene (6 bases). Looked up from germline, CDR1 is ENHRY and CDR2 is SYGVKD. The ends were cut back, 6 bases at V and 7 bases at J, with 13 bases in the middle. The CDR3 consists of 13 residues. CDR3 loop: CAIRRDIGNEQFF. The CDR3 DNA is TGTGCCATCAGGAGGGACATTGGGAATGAGCAGTTCTTC.